This T cell receptor beta chain was recorded in a study of OX40 agonist ivuxolimab in advanced cancers. Regarding the study as a whole: The study found that CD8+ T cells averaged more expanded clones than CD4+.

The V gene's germline CDR1 is MNHNY and CDR2 SVGAGI (reference sequence). The CDR3 totals 11 residues. V was pared by 2 bases and J by 6 bases, with 5 bases between. This clone has more than one count but fewer than ten. The antigen is undetermined. Libraries were prepared by immunoSEQ multiplex PCR; TCRdb keeps only in-frame clonotypes and omits some of them. The data hold approximately 25,000 clones, with 79% observed a single time. The clonotype originates from an adult with an advanced solid tumor such as melanoma, head and neck, liver or kidney cancer. This sequence joins TRBV6-6 and TRBJ2-7; D might be TRBD2 (5 bases). The source was CD4+ or CD8+ T cells sorted from blood, collected in a trial of the OX40 agonist ivuxolimab. The CDR3 loop reads CASSYAGEQYF. CDR3 nucleotides: TGTGCCAGCAGTTACGCGGGCGAGCAGTACTTC.